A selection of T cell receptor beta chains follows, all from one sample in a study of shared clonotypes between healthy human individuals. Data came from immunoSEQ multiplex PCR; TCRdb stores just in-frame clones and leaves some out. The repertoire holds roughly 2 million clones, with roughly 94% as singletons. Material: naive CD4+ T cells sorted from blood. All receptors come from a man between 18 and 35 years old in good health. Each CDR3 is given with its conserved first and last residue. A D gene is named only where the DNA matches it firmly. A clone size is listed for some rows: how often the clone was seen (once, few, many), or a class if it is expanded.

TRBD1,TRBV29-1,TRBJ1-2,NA,TGCAGCGCCTTACCGGGACAGGGGCCGCTTAACTATGGCTACACCTTC,CSALPGQGPLNYGYTF
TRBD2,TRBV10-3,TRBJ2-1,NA,TGTGCCATCAACCTAGCGGGAACCGGCCGTGGTGAGCAGTTCTTC,CAINLAGTGRGEQFF
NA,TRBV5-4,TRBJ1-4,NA,TGTGCCAGCAGTAGTTGGCAGACTAATGAAAAACTGTTTTTT,CASSSWQTNEKLFF
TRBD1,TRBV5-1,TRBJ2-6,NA,TGCGCCAGCAGCTCGGGACAGGGTACATCTGGGGCCAACGTCCTGACTTTC,CASSSGQGTSGANVLTF
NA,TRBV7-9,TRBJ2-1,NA,TGTGCCAGCAGCTTATCCGGGACCCTTAACAATGAGCAGTTCTTC,CASSLSGTLNNEQFF
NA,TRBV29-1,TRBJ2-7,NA,TGCAGCGTTGAAGATCTGCAGTACGAGCAGTACTTC,CSVEDLQYEQYF
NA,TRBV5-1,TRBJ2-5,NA,TGCGCCAGCAGCTTGGCGGCCGTGTTTGGGACCCAGTACTTC,CASSLAAVFGTQYF
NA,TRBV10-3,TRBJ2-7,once,TGTGCCGCGAAAGCCGGGGTCCCCTACGAGCAGTACTTC,CAAKAGVPYEQYF
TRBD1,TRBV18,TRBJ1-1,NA,TGTGCCAGCTCACCTGACAGGGGGAGATTGAACACTGAAGCTTTCTTT,CASSPDRGRLNTEAFF
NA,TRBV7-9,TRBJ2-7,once,TGTGCCAGCAGCTTAGGGTGGGGAGCCCACGAGCAGTACTTC,CASSLGWGAHEQYF
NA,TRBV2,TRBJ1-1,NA,TGTGCCAGAATAGGCACAGGGACTTCCCCACTAGGGTCTGAAGCTTTCTTT,CARIGTGTSPLGSEAFF
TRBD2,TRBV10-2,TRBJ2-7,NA,TGCGCCAGCTTTGTGAGGCTAGCGGGAGCCTACGAGCAGTACTTC,CASFVRLAGAYEQYF
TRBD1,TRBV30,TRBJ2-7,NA,TGTGCCTGGAGTTTTGGGACAGACTACGAGCAGTACTTC,CAWSFGTDYEQYF
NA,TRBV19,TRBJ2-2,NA,TGTGCCAGTAGTATCCTTTTCGGGACAACGAACACCGGGGAGCTGTTTTTT,CASSILFGTTNTGELFF
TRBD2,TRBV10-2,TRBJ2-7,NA,TGCGCCAGCAGTGAGTACCTAGCGGGCAACTACGAGCAGTACTTC,CASSEYLAGNYEQYF
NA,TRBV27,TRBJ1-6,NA,TGTGCCAGCGGATACAAGGATAATTCACCCCTCCACTTT,CASGYKDNSPLHF
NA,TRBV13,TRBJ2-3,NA,TGTGCCAGCAACTTACTGGCAGGCACAGATACGCAGTATTTT,CASNLLAGTDTQYF
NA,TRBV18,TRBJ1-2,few,TGTGCCAGCTCACCGACAGAAAACTATGGCTACACCTTC,CASSPTENYGYTF
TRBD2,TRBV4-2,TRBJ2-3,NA,TGTGCCAGCAGCCAAGAGGGGCGCGGCGGGGGTGCAGATACGCAGTATTTT,CASSQEGRGGGADTQYF
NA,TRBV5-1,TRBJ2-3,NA,TGCGCCAGCAGCTTGGGAGGAGGAACAGATACGCAGTATTTT,CASSLGGGTDTQYF
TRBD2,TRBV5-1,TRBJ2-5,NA,TGCGCCAGCGGGGGGACTAGCGGACAAGAGACCCAGTACTTC,CASGGTSGQETQYF
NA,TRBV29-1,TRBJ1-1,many,TGCAGCGTTGCGCCAGGGCCTGAAGCTTTCTTT,CSVAPGPEAFF
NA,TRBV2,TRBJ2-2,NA,TGTGCCAGCAGTTCTAGCAGAGGGGAGCTGTTTTTT,CASSSSRGELFF
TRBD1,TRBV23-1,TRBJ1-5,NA,TGCGCCAGCAGTCAAGCCGGGACAGCCCCCAATCAGCCCCAGCATTTT,CASSQAGTAPNQPQHF
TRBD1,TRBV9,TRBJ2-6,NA,TGTGCCAGCAGCCAGCGGACAGGGGAGGCTGGGGCCAACGTCCTGACTTTC,CASSQRTGEAGANVLTF
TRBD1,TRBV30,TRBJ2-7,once,TGTGCCTGGAGTGAGGGACAGGGGGACCCCGAGGAGCAGTACTTC,CAWSEGQGDPEEQYF
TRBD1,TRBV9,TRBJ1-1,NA,TGTGCCAGCAGCGGACTACAGGGGGTGAACACTGAAGCTTTCTTT,CASSGLQGVNTEAFF
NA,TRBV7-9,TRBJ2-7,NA,TGTGCCAGCAGTTTGACAACAGGGGAGGGTTCCTACGAGCAGTACTTC,CASSLTTGEGSYEQYF
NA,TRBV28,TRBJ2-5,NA,TGTGCCAGCAGTCCGCCGGACAGAATTCAAGAGACCCAGTACTTC,CASSPPDRIQETQYF
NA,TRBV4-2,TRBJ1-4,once,TGTGCCAGCAGCCAAGATAAGGGGGCAACTAATGAAAAACTGTTTTTT,CASSQDKGATNEKLFF
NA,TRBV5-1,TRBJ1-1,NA,TGCGCCAGCAGCTTAGGGGAGGCGGGCACTGAAGCTTTCTTT,CASSLGEAGTEAFF